One sample yielded the 32 T cell receptor beta chains listed below, sequenced in a study of T cells in Graves' hyperthyroidism and ophthalmopathy. RNA transcripts gave rise to amplified TCR beta CDR3 regions. HTBI primers drove first-round RT-PCR of the TCR CDR3. One entry per CDR3 protein results from TCRdb running MiXCR on the multiplex PCR reads. Of approximately 700,000 distinct CDR3 sequences in the sample, 15% to 20% are singletons; the top ten hold roughly 8%. Material for sequencing was blood. These receptors all stem from a man aged 18 to 29 with Graves' hyperthyroidism.

This clonotype was seen just once. The genes are TRBV19 and TRBJ2-3; no firm D call. There are 13 residues in the CDR3. Trimming removed 3 bases at V and 5 bases at J, with 9 bases between. The germline V gene has CDR1 LNHDA and CDR2 SQIVND (reference sequence). The CDR3 region is CASSIPEVDTQYF. CDR3 DNA: TGTGCCAGTAGTATCCCCGAAGTAGATACGCAGTATTTT.

This clonotype was counted many times. The chain is built from TRBV20-1 and TRBJ2-5; 9 bases align to TRBD1. The CDR3 contains 16 residues. The junction had 9 bases not matched to a gene; V was cut back by 0 bases and J by 4 bases. CDR1 is DFQATT, CDR2 SNEGSKA, per germline (reference sequence). CDR3 nucleotides: TGCAGTGCTAGAGATCGGGCGCGACAGGGGGTAGAGACCCAGTACTTC. This gives the protein CSARDRARQGVETQYF.

This clonotype has ten or more counts. The V call is TRBV11-3, the J call TRBJ1-2; D not certain. Germline V gene data show CDR1 as SGHNT and CDR2 as YENEEA. V gave up 0 bases and J gave up 6 bases, with 14 bases separating them. This CDR3 comprises 15 residues. CDR3 coding DNA: TGTGCCAGCAGCTTAGAGGCGGCCAAGACCGATGGCTACACCTTC. This codes for CASSLEAAKTDGYTF.

This clonotype appeared many times. The V and J genes are TRBV6-1 and TRBJ2-3, with 7 bases aligning to TRBD1. Germline V lookup: CDR1 MNHNS, CDR2 SASEGT. The V and J ends lost 1 base and 2 bases, in that order; junction bases with no gene match: 3. The CDR3 contains 15 residues. The CDR3 DNA sequence: TGTGCCAGCAGTGAAGGGGGACAGATCACAGATACGCAGTATTTT. Amino acids: CASSEGGQITDTQYF.

The table lists this clonotype with many counts. The V and J genes are TRBV11-2 and TRBJ2-1; 12 positions match TRBD2. With 6 bases clipped from V and 5 bases from J, the junction kept 5 bases outside the gene matches. CDR1 SGHAT and CDR2 FQNNGV come from the germline V gene. There are 15 residues in the CDR3. CDR3 in DNA: TGTGCCAGCAGTAGAGGACTAGCGGGACACAATGAGCAGTTCTTC. Protein: CASSRGLAGHNEQFF.

The chain recombines TRBV11-1 with TRBJ2-3, with 11 bases fitting TRBD2. In germline, CDR1 is SGHAT, CDR2 FQDESV (reference sequence). V lost 5 bases, J lost 4 bases, and 8 bases stayed unmatched. There are 16 residues in the CDR3. The CDR3 sequence: CASSPGSGRAPDTQYF. The CDR3 DNA reads as TGTGCCAGCAGCCCAGGTAGCGGGAGGGCCCCAGATACGCAGTATTTT.

This clonotype was picked up a small number of times. The rearrangement links TRBV7-3 to TRBJ1-1, with D possibly being TRBD1 (5 bases). Germline V gene lookup returns CDR1 SGHTA and CDR2 FQGTGA. CDR3 size: 15 residues. The V and J ends lost 1 base and 0 bases respectively, with 9 bases between them. The CDR3 is CASSLNQGVNTEAFF. Here the CDR3 DNA reads TGTGCCAGCAGCTTAAACCAGGGCGTGAACACTGAAGCTTTCTTT.

The sample holds one count of this clonotype. The J gene is TRBJ2-3, the V gene TRBV27; 12 nucleotides agree with TRBD2. This CDR3 has 18 amino acids. V lost 6 bases, J lost 0 bases, and 10 bases stayed unmatched. CDR1 and CDR2 from the germline V gene are MNHEY and SMNVEV (reference sequence). CDR3 in DNA: TGTGCCAGCAGCATAGAGGCTAGCGGGAGGGGCAGCACAGATACGCAGTATTTT. Its translation: CASSIEASGRGSTDTQYF.

J is TRBJ2-7 and V is TRBV9, with D possibly being TRBD1 (5 bases). Trimming stripped 4 bases from V and 2 bases from J, with 16 bases between. This CDR3 contains 15 residues. The germline gives CDR1 SGDLS, CDR2 YYNGEE. The chain's CDR3 is CASSPMDTLPYEQYF. As DNA, the CDR3 is TGTGCCAGCAGCCCTATGGACACTCTCCCCTACGAGCAGTACTTC.

In the case of this clonotype: A much larger clone lies a single base off, so this may be a read error. The CDR3 region has the DNA TGTTCTAGTGGTTACAGGGGTCATGAGCAGTTCTTC. Encoded protein: CSSGYRGHEQFF. The J gene is TRBJ2-1, the V gene TRBV12-5; TRBD1 matches at 7 bases. From germline, CDR1 is LGHNT and CDR2 FRNRAP. This CDR3 is 12 amino acids long.

The rearrangement links TRBV19 to TRBJ2-7; tentatively, D is TRBD2 (6 bases). The CDR3 is 12 residues long. V was cut by 3 bases and J by 6 bases, with 9 bases left in between. Germline V lookup: CDR1 LNHDA, CDR2 SQIVND (reference sequence). The CDR3 DNA reads TGTGCCAGTAGTATTATGGGAGGCGAGCAGTACTTC. Protein: CASSIMGGEQYF.

This clonotype was counted a few times. The rearrangement joins TRBV9 to TRBJ1-6, with D perhaps TRBD1 (6 bases). CDR1 is SGDLS, CDR2 YYNGEE, per germline. This CDR3 comprises 16 residues. V was pared by 3 bases and J by 8 bases, with 18 bases between. CDR3 sequence (DNA): TGTGCCAGCAGCGCAAGGGGGTACCCCACGGATTCACCCCTCCACTTT. Translation: CASSARGYPTDSPLHF.

In regard to this clonotype: It may be a read error: a sequence one base away is much more abundant. V is TRBV7-9 and J is TRBJ2-1, with 7 positions matching TRBD1. Judging by the DNA end, TRBJ2-7 fits better; the J call may be wrong. CDR1 and CDR2 (germline): SEHNR, FQNEAQ (reference sequence). The CDR3 length is 15 residues. Here the CDR3 reads CASSSGQQPYNEQYF. CDR3 nucleotides: TGTGCCAGCAGCTCGGGACAGCAACCTTACAATGAGCAGTACTTC.

The rearrangement links TRBV7-2 to TRBJ2-3, with a weak D call TRBD1 (5 bases). V shed 7 bases and J shed 2 bases, with 16 bases lying between them. In germline, CDR1 is SGHTA, CDR2 FQGNSA. This CDR3 comprises 15 residues. The CDR3 sequence is CASTSVGVITDTQYF. CDR3 DNA sequence: TGTGCCAGCACCTCTGTAGGGGTGATCACAGATACGCAGTATTTT.

This clonotype was counted ten times or more. The chain uses TRBV20-1 and TRBJ2-5; 9 bases are a match to TRBD2. Germline V gene data show CDR1 as DFQATT and CDR2 as SNEGSKA (reference sequence). The CDR3 extends over 18 amino acids. Unmatched junction bases numbered 14, after V lost 1 base and J lost 2 bases. The CDR3 here is CSARGGPSGNSMQETQYF. In DNA form, the CDR3 reads TGCAGTGCTAGAGGTGGACCTAGCGGGAATTCCATGCAAGAGACCCAGTACTTC.

The chain employs TRBV10-3 and TRBJ2-1, with TRBD2 matching 10 bases. The CDR3 extends over 16 amino acids. With 3 bases clipped from V and 5 bases from J, the junction kept 7 bases outside the gene matches. Germline CDR1 ENHRY, CDR2 SYGVKD. CDR3 sequence: CAISDELAGSDNEQFF. The CDR3 DNA reads TGTGCCATCAGTGATGAACTAGCGGGAAGCGACAATGAGCAGTTCTTC.

This clonotype was counted ten times or more. One junction end disagrees with the germline gene, perhaps due to a read error. The chain has TRBV12-3 or TRBV12-4 and TRBJ2-3; possible D gene TRBD2, 6 bases. The CDR3 extends over 12 amino acids. CDR3 residues: CASSTSGDMQYF. DNA for the CDR3: TGTGCCAGCAGTACCTCGGGGGATATGCAGTATTTT.

V gene TRBV25-1 combines with J gene TRBJ2-1, with 8 bases lining up with TRBD2. V lost 5 bases and J lost 4; bases outside the gene matches: 10. This CDR3 is built from 16 residues. The germline gives CDR1 MGHDK, CDR2 SYGVNS. The CDR3 nucleotides are TGTGCCAGCAGTTCGACGGGAGGGAGTGGATACAATGAGCAGTTCTTC. It codes for CASSSTGGSGYNEQFF.

This clonotype was detected many times. CDR3 nucleotide sequence: TGTGCCAGCAGTTTATTGAGGACAGGGAACACCGGGGAGCTGTTTTTT. It specifies CASSLLRTGNTGELFF. The gene calls are TRBV28 and TRBJ2-2, with 7 nucleotides matching TRBD1. With 1 base clipped from V and 1 base from J, the junction kept 3 bases outside the gene matches. The germline V gene has CDR1 MDHEN and CDR2 SYDVKM. This CDR3 has 16 residues.

Turning to this clonotype: It may be a read error: a sequence one base away is much more abundant. This chain links TRBV6-1 with TRBJ2-2, with D perhaps being TRBD1 or TRBD2 (5 bases each). The germline V gene has CDR1 MNHNS and CDR2 SASEGT. The V gene lost 8 bases and the J gene lost 6 bases, with 16 bases spanning the gap. This CDR3 comprises 14 residues. The CDR3 sequence: CASSGGRGAGELFF. In DNA, the CDR3 is TGTGCCAGCTCCGGTGGGCGAGGGGCCGGGGAGCTGTTTTTT.

This clonotype was detected only a few times. The gene calls are TRBV10-3 and TRBJ1-4; D may be TRBD1 (6 bases). CDR1 is ENHRY and CDR2 is SYGVKD in the germline V gene. There are 15 residues in the CDR3. Trimming cost V 4 bases and J 1 base, with 10 bases left between them. CDR3 sequence (DNA): TGTGCCATCAGTGCTTCAGGGGAAACTAATGAAAAACTGTTTTTT. Protein product: CAISASGETNEKLFF.

This rearrangement joins TRBV7-6 to TRBJ2-1; D call uncertain. Trimming stripped 2 bases from V and 1 base from J, with 15 bases between. The CDR3 has 17 residues. From germline, CDR1 is SGHVS and CDR2 FNYEAQ. Here the CDR3 reads CASSLKIIAGSYNEQFF. The CDR3 DNA sequence: TGTGCCAGCAGCTTAAAGATAATCGCCGGGTCCTACAATGAGCAGTTCTTC.

V gene TRBV27 combines with J gene TRBJ2-1; 7 nucleotides align to TRBD2. The CDR3 extends over 15 amino acids. Germline V gives CDR1 MNHEY, CDR2 SMNVEV (reference sequence). V trimming: 3 bases; J trimming: 9 bases; junction bases outside the gene matches: 11. CDR3 sequence (DNA): TGTGCCAGCAGTTTCCGTGGGATAGCGGGTTTTGAGCAGTTCTTC. It codes for CASSFRGIAGFEQFF.

This clonotype was counted ten times or more. The rearrangement links TRBV29-1 to TRBJ2-7; tentatively, D is TRBD2 (6 bases). The CDR3 contains 13 residues. Between the trimmed V and J ends, which lost 4 bases and 1 base, there was a span of 11 bases. Germline loops: CDR1 SQVTM, CDR2 ANQGSEA. The CDR3 DNA reads as TGCAGCGTTGTGGGACGGGGGTCCTACGAGCAGTACTTC. Its protein product is CSVVGRGSYEQYF.

On this clonotype: It may be a read error: a sequence one base away is much more abundant. V and J are TRBV28 and TRBJ1-4; 7 nucleotides agree with TRBD1. CDR3 size: 14 residues. V was pared by 4 bases and J by 4 bases, with 3 bases of the junction left unmatched. CDR1 is MDHEN, CDR2 SYDVKM, per germline. CDR3 bases: TGTGCCAGCAGTTCGACAGGGAATAATGAAAAACTGTTTTTT. Protein: CASSSTGNNEKLFF. Based on the CDR3 plus reference TRBV28 and TRBJ1-4, the full variable domain is DVKVTQSSRYLVKRTGEKVFLECVQDMDHENMFWYRQDPGLGLRLIYFSYDVKMKEKGDIPEGYSVSREKKERFSLILESASTNQTSMYLCASSSTGNNEKLFFGSGTQLSVL.

The chain is built from TRBV28 and TRBJ2-7; 7 bases align to TRBD1. V lost 6 bases, J lost 4 bases, and 15 bases stayed unmatched. The CDR3 has 16 amino acids. Germline V gene lookup returns CDR1 MDHEN and CDR2 SYDVKM. DNA of the CDR3: TGTGCCAGCAGCCCCCCGGGACAGCTTAACCCATACGAGCAGTACTTC. Translating it yields CASSPPGQLNPYEQYF. The whole variable domain, filled in from reference TRBV28 and TRBJ2-7, reads DVKVTQSSRYLVKRTGEKVFLECVQDMDHENMFWYRQDPGLGLRLIYFSYDVKMKEKGDIPEGYSVSREKKERFSLILESASTNQTSMYLCASSPPGQLNPYEQYFGPGTRLTVT.

This clonotype appeared many times. This chain uses TRBV7-9 with TRBJ2-7; tentatively, D is TRBD2 (5 bases). CDR1 SEHNR and CDR2 FQNEAQ come from the germline V gene (reference sequence). V lost 6 bases to trimming and J lost 2 bases, with 17 bases between them. The CDR3 runs to 15 residues. The CDR3 DNA reads as TGTGCCAGCAGTGGACCTTGGACGGAGGCCTACGAGCAGTACTTC. This translates into CASSGPWTEAYEQYF.

This clonotype came up many times. The rearrangement links TRBV30 to TRBJ1-5, with a weak D call TRBD1 (6 bases). CDR3 length: 17 amino acids. V shed 2 bases and J shed 0 bases, with 17 bases lying between them. Germline V gene data show CDR1 as GTSNPN and CDR2 as SVGIG (reference sequence). The CDR3 coding sequence is TGTGCCTGGAGTTCGCCCCCTAGAGGGGGTAGCAATCAGCCCCAGCATTTT. As protein: CAWSSPPRGGSNQPQHF.

This clonotype appeared many times. The chain joins TRBV7-2 to TRBJ2-1; 8 nucleotides align to TRBD2. The germline V gene encodes CDR1 SGHTA and CDR2 FQGNSA. The length of the CDR3 is 15 residues. Trimming took 5 bases from V and 5 from J; bases not matched to a gene: 8. CDR3 loop: CASSVVAGSHNEQFF. DNA for the CDR3: TGTGCCAGCAGCGTCGTAGCGGGATCCCACAATGAGCAGTTCTTC.

This clonotype was picked up many times. The chain has TRBV7-2 and TRBJ2-7; D possibly corresponds to TRBD2 (5 bases). V was pared by 2 bases and J by 3 bases, with 14 bases between. The CDR3 sequence is 15 residues long. Germline loops: CDR1 SGHTA, CDR2 FQGNSA. The CDR3, as DNA: TGTGCCAGCAGCTTACTCGAGGGTTTTGGCTACGAGCAGTACTTC. This translates into CASSLLEGFGYEQYF.

The chain has TRBV18 and TRBJ2-5; TRBD2 matches at 8 bases. The CDR3 consists of 15 residues. Germline assignment: CDR1 KGHSH and CDR2 LQKENI. Losses at the gene ends were 3 bases for V and 10 bases for J; bases not matched to a gene: 13. The CDR3 sequence: CASSPDGGVLQFQYF. The CDR3 DNA reads TGTGCCAGCTCACCGGACGGGGGGGTTTTGCAGTTCCAGTACTTC.

This clonotype has just a few counts. The chain links TRBV11-3 to TRBJ2-1; D is undetermined. The germline CDR1 and CDR2 sequences are SGHNT and YENEEA. Trimming cost V 10 bases and J 0 bases, with 10 bases left between them. This CDR3 spans 13 amino acids. The CDR3: CATPGHSYNEQFF. CDR3 sequence (DNA): TGTGCCACCCCGGGCCACTCCTACAATGAGCAGTTCTTC.